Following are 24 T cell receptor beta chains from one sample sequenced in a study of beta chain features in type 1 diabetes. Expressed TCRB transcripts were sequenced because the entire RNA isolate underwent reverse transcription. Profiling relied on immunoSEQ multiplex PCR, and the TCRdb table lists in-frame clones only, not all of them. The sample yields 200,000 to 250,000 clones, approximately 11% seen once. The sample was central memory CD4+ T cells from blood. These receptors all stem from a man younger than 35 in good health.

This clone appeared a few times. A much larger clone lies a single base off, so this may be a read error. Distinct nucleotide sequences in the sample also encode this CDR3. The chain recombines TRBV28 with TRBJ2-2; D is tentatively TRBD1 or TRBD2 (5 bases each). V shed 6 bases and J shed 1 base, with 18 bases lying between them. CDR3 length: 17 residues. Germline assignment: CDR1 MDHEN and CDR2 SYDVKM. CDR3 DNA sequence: TGTGCCAGCAGCCCTTCCTGGGGGACCAAGAACACCGGGGAGCTGTTTTTT. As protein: CASSPSWGTKNTGELFF.

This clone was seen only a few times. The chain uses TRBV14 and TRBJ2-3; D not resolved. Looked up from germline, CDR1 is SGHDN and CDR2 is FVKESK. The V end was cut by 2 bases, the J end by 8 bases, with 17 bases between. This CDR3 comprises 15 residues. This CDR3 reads CASSQSRGRPPTQYF. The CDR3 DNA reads TGTGCCAGCAGCCAATCTAGAGGACGGCCCCCTACGCAGTATTTT.

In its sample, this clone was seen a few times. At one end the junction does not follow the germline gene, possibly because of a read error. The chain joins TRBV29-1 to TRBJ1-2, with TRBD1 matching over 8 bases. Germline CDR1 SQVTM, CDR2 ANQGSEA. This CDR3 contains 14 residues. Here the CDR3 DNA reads TGCAGCGTTGAAGATCGGACAGGGAACTCTGGCTACACCTTC. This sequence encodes CSVEDRTGNSGYTF.

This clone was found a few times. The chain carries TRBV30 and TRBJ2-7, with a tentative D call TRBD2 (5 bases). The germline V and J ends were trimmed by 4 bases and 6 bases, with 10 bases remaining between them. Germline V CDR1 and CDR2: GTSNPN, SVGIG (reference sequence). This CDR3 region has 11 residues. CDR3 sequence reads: CAWIGGFEQYF. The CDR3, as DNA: TGTGCCTGGATAGGAGGCTTCGAGCAGTACTTC.

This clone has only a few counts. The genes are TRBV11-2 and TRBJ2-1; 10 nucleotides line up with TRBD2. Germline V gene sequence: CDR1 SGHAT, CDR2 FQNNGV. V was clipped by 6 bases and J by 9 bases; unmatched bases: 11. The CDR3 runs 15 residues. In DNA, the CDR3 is TGTGCCAGCAGTCTCCGCGCCGGGACTAGCGCTGAGCAGTTCTTC. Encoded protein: CASSLRAGTSAEQFF.

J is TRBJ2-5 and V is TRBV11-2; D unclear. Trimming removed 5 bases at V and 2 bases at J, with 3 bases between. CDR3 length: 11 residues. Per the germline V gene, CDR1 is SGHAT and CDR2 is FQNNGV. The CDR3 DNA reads TGTGCCAGCAGCGTTCAAGAGACCCAGTACTTC. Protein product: CASSVQETQYF.

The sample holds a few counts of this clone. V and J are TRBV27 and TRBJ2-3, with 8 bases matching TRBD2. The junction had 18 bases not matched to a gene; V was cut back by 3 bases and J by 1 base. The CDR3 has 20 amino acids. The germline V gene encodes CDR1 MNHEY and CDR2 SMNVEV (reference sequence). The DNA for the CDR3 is TGTGCCAGCAGTTTTCAGGGGTGGGAAGAGCCAGCGGGAGGCACAGATACGCAGTATTTT. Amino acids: CASSFQGWEEPAGGTDTQYF.

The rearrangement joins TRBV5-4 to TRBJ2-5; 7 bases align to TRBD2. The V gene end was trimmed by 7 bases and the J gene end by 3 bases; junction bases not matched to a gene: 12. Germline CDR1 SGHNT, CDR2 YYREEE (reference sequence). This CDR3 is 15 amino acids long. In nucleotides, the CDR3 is TGTGCCAGCTATCCTAGCCCTCGGGGGGAAGAGACCCAGTACTTC. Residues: CASYPSPRGEETQYF.

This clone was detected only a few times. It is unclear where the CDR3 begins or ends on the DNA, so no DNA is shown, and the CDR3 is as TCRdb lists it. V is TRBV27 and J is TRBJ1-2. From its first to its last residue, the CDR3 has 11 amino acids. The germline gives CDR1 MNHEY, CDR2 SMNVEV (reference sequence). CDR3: CASSSSTAEVF.

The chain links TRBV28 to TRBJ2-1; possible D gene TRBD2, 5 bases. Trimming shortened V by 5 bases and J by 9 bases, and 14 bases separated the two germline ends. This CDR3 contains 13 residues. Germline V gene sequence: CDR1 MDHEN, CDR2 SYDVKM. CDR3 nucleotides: TGTGCCAGCAGTGCCACTAGTCTCGGTGAGCAGTTCTTC. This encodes CASSATSLGEQFF.

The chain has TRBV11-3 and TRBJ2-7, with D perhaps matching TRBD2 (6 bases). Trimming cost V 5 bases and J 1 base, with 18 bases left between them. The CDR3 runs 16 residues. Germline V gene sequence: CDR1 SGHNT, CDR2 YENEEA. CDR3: CASSPFGGSASYEQYF. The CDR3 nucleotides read TGTGCCAGCAGCCCCTTTGGAGGGAGCGCTTCCTACGAGCAGTACTTC.

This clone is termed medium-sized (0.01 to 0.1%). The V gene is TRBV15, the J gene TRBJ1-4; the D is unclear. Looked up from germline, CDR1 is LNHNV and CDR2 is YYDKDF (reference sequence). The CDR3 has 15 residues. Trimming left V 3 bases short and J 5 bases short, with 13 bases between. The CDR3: CATSRDGGPNEKLFF. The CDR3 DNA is TGTGCCACCAGCAGGGATGGAGGGCCCAATGAAAAACTGTTTTTT.

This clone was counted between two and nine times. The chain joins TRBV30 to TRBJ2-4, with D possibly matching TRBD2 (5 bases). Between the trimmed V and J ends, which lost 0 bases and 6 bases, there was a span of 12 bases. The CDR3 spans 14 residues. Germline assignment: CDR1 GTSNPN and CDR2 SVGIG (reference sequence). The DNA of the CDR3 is TGTGCCTGGAGTGTATCCAGCGGATCAAACATTCAGTACTTC. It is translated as CAWSVSSGSNIQYF.

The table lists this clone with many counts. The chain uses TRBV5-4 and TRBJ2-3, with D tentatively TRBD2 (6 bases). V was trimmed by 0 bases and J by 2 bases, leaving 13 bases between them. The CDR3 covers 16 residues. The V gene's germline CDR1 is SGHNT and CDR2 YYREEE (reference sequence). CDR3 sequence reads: CASSLAQRATTDTQYF. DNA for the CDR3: TGTGCCAGCAGCTTGGCTCAGCGGGCAACCACAGATACGCAGTATTTT.

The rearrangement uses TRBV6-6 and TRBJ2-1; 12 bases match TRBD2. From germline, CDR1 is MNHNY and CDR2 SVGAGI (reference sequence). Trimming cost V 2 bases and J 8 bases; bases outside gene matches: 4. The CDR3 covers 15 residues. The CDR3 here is CASSYLAGGRDEQFF. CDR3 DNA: TGTGCCAGCAGTTACCTAGCGGGAGGGCGGGATGAGCAGTTCTTC.

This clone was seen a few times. In nucleotides, the CDR3 is TGTGCCAGCAGCATCCCGACAGGGAGGGGAAACACCATATATTTT. Its protein is CASSIPTGRGNTIYF. This chain joins TRBV5-4 and TRBJ1-3; 7 bases line up with TRBD1. V gave up 4 bases and J gave up 4 bases; unmatched junction bases: 8. The CDR3 runs to 15 residues. Germline loops: CDR1 SGHNT, CDR2 YYREEE (reference sequence).

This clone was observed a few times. CDR3 amino acids: CASSLRPGLAGGEQYF. The CDR3 bases are TGTGCCAGCAGTTTAAGGCCGGGACTAGCGGGAGGCGAGCAGTACTTC. The chain carries TRBV27 and TRBJ2-7; the match to TRBD2 covers 15 bases. V lost 2 bases and J lost 6; bases outside the gene matches: 5. Looked up from germline, CDR1 is MNHEY and CDR2 is SMNVEV (reference sequence). The CDR3 contains 16 residues.

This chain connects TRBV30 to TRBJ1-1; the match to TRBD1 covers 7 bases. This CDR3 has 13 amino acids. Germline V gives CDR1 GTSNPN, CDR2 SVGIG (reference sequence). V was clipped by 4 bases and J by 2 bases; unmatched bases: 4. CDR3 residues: CAWTNRGNTEAFF. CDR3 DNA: TGTGCCTGGACCAACAGGGGCAACACTGAAGCTTTCTTT.

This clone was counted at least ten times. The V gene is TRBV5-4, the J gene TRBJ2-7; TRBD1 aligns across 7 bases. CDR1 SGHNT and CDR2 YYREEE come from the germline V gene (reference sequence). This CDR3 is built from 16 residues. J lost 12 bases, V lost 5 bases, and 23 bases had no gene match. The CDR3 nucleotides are TGTGCCAGCAGTTCAAACCCACCGGGACAGCTCCTCAAACTGTACTTC. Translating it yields CASSSNPPGQLLKLYF.

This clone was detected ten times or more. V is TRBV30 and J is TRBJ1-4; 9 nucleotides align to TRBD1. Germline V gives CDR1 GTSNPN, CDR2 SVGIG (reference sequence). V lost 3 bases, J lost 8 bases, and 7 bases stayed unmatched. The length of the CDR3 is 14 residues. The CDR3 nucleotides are TGTGCCTGGAGGGACAGGGGCTGGGGGGAAAAACTGTTTTTT. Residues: CAWRDRGWGEKLFF.

The CDR3 spells CAISESNRGRETQYF. The CDR3 nucleotides read TGTGCCATCAGTGAGTCGAACAGGGGAAGGGAGACCCAGTACTTC. The chain uses TRBV10-3 and TRBJ2-5, with 7 bases aligning to TRBD1. V was clipped by 0 bases and J by 5 bases; unmatched bases: 6. CDR1 is ENHRY, CDR2 SYGVKD, per germline. The CDR3 length is 15 residues.

The CDR3 sequence: CASSVSTGKGYEQFF. As DNA, the CDR3 is TGTGCCAGCAGCGTATCGACCGGGAAGGGATATGAGCAGTTCTTC. The rearrangement joins TRBV9 to TRBJ2-1; D perhaps matches TRBD2 (5 bases). V lost 1 base and J 8 bases, leaving 16 bases between the germline ends. Germline V lookup: CDR1 SGDLS, CDR2 YYNGEE. This CDR3 spans 15 amino acids.

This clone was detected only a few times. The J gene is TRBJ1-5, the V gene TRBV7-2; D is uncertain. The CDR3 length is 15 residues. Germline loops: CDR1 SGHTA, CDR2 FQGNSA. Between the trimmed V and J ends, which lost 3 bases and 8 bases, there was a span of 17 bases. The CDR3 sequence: CASSLTDGRLEPQHF. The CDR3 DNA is TGTGCCAGCAGCTTGACGGACGGACGGCTCGAGCCCCAGCATTTT.

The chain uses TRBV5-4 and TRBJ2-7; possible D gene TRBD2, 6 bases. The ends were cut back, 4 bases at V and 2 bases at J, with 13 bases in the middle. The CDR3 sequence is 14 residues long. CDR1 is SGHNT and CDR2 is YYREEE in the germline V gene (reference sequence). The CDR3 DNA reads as TGTGCCAGCAGCGGAACGACGGGAGCCTACGAGCAGTACTTC. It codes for CASSGTTGAYEQYF. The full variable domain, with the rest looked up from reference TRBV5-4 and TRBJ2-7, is ETGVTQSPTHLIKTRGQQVTLRCSSQSGHNTVSWYQQALGQGPQFIFQYYREEENGRGNFPPRFSGLQFPNYSSELNVNALELDDSALYLCASSGTTGAYEQYFGPGTRLTVT.